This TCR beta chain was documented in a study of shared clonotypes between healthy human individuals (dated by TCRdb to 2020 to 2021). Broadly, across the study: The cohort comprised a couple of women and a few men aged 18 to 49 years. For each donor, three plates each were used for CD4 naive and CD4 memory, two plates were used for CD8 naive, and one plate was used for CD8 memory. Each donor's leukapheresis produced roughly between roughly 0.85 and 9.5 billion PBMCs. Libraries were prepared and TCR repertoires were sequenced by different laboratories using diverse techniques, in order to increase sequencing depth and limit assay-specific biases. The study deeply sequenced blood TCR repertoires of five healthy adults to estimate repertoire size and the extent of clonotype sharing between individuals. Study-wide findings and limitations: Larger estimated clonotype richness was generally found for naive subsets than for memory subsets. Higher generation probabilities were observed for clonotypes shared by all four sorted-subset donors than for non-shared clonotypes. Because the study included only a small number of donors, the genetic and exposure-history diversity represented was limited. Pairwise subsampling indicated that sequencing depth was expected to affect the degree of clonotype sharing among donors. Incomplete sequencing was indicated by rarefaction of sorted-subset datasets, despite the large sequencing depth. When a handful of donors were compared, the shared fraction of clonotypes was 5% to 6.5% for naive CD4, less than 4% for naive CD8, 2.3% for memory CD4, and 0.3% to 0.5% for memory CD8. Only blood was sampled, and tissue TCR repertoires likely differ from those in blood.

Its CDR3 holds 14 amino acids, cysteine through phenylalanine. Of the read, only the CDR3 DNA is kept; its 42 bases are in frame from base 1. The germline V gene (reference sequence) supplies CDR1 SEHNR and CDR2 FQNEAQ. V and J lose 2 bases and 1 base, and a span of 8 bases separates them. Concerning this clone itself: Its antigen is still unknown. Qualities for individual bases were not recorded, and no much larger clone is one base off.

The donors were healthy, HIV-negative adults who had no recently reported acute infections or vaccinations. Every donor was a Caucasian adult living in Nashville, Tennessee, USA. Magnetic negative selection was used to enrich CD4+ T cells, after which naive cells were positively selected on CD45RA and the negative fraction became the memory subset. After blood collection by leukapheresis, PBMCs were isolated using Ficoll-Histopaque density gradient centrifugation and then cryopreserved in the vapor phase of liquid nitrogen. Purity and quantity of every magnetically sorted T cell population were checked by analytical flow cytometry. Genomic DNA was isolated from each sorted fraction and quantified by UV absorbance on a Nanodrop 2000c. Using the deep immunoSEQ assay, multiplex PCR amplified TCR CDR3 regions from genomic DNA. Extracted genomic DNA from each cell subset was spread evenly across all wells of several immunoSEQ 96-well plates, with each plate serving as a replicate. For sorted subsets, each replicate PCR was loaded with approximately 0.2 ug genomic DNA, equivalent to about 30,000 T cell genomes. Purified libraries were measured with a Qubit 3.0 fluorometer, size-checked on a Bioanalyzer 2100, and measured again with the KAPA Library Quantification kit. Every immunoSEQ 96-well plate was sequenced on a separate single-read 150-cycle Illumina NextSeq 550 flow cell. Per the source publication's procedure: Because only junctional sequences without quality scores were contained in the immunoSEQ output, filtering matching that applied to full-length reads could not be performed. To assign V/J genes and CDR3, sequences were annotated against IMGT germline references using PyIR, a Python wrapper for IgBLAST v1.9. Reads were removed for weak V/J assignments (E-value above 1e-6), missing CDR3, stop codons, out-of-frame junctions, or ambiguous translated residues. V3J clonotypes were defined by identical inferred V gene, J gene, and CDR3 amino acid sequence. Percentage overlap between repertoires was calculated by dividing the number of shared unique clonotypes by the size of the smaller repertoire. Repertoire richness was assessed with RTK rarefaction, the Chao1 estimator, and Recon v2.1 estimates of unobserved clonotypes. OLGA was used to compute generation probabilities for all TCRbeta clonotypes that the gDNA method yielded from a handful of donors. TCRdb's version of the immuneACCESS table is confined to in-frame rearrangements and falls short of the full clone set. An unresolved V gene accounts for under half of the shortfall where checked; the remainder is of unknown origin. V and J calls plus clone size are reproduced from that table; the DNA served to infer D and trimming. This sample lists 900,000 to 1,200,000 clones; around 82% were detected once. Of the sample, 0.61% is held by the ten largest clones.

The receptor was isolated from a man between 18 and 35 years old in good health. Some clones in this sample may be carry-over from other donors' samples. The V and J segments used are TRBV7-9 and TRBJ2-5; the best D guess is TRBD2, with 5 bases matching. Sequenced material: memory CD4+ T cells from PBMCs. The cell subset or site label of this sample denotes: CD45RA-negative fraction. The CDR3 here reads CASSLRLSQETQYF. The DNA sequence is TGTGCCAGCAGCTTAAGACTAAGCCAAGAGACCCAGTACTTC.